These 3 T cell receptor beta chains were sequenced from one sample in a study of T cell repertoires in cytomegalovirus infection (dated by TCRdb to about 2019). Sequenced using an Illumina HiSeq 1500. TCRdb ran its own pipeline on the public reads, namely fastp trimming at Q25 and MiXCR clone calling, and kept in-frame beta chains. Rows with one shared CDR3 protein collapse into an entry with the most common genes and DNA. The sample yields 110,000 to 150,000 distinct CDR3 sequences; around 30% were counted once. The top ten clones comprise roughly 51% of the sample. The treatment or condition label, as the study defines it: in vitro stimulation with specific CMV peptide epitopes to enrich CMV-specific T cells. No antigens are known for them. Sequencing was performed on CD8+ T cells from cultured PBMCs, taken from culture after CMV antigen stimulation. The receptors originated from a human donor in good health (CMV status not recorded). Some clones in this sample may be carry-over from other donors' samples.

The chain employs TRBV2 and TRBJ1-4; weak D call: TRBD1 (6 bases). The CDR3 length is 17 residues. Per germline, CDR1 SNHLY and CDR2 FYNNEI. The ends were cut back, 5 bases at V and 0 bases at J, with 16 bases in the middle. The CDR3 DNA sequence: TGTGCCAGCAGTCGACAGGCCCAAATTGCAACTAATGAAAAACTGTTTTTT. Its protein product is CASSRQAQIATNEKLFF.

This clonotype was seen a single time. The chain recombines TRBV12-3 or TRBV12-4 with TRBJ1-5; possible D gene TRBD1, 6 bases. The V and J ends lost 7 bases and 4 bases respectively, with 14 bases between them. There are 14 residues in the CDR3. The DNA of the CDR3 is TGTGCCAGCACCAGGACAGACCTGAATCAGCCCCAGCATTTT. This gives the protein CASTRTDLNQPQHF.

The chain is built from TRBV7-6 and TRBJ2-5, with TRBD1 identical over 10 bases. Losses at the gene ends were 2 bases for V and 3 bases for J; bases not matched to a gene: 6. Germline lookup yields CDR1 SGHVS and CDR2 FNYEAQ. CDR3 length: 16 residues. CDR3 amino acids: CASSLPDRGREETQYF. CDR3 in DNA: TGTGCCAGCAGCTTACCCGACAGGGGGCGGGAAGAGACCCAGTACTTC.